Listed below are T cell receptor beta chains from one sample, sequenced in a study of preoperative IRX-2 immunotherapy in early breast cancer. Clones were sequenced by immunoSEQ multiplex PCR, and TCRdb holds only the in-frame ones, with some missing. This table has 30,000 to 35,000 clones, roughly four fifths appearing once. The input for sequencing was lymph node tissue, taken from a patient treated with IRX-2 immunotherapy. The receptors were gathered from a human donor with breast cancer. The CDR3 runs from the conserved cysteine through the conserved F or W. The D gene is left open where the match is weak. Not all rows give a size; the values are once, few, many and, for expanded clones, a class.

v_gene	d_gene	abundance	j_gene	CDR3nt	CDR3aa
TRBV5-1	TRBD1	few	TRBJ1-1	TGCGCCAGCAGCTTGGCACAGGGGGGTAACACTGAAGCTTTCTTT	CASSLAQGGNTEAFF
TRBV19	TRBD2	.	TRBJ2-1	TGTGCCAGTAGTATTCTAGCGGGGAGTAACAATGAGCAGTTCTTC	CASSILAGSNNEQFF
TRBV1	.	.	TRBJ2-7	TGCGCCAGCAGCCAAGGACTAGCGGATACCTACGAGCAGTACTTC	CASSQGLADTYEQYF
TRBV6-8	TRBD1	.	TRBJ1-1	TGTGCCAGCAGTTACAGGGAGGGGGCGAACACTGAAGCTTTCTTT	CASSYREGANTEAFF
TRBV12-5	.	.	TRBJ2-1	TGTGCCAGCACTCTCGGATCGGTGCGGGAGCAGTTCTTC	CASTLGSVREQFF
TRBV30	.	.	TRBJ2-2	TGTGCCTGGAGCGGCATAAACACCGGGGAGCTGTTTTTT	CAWSGINTGELFF
TRBV28	TRBD1	.	TRBJ1-3	TGTGCCAGCAGCTCCGGGACAGGGCTACGCTCTGGAAACACCATATATTTT	CASSSGTGLRSGNTIYF
TRBV19	.	once	TRBJ2-7	TGTGCCAGTAATGCTGGGGGGCCGCCCTACGAGCAGTACTTC	CASNAGGPPYEQYF
TRBV14	TRBD1	.	TRBJ2-7	TGTGCCAGCAGACCGACAGGGTACTACGAGCAGTACTTC	CASRPTGYYEQYF
TRBV15	.	few	TRBJ1-3	TGTGCCACCAGCAGAGAGAGGACGGCTGCTGGAAACACCATATATTTT	CATSRERTAAGNTIYF
TRBV5-1	.	.	TRBJ1-6	TGCGCCAGCAGCTTGTTGTCTGCCAGCTCCTATAATTCACCCCTCCACTTT	CASSLLSASSYNSPLHF
TRBV28	TRBD1	.	TRBJ1-1	TGTGCCAGCAGCATACCACCACAGGGGTGGAGCACTGAAGCTTTCTTT	CASSIPPQGWSTEAFF
TRBV29-1	TRBD2	.	TRBJ2-5	TGCAGCGTTGTCTGGAGCGGGGGGCGACGGGAGACCCAGTACTTC	CSVVWSGGRRETQYF
TRBV19	TRBD2	.	TRBJ2-7	TGTGTTTCACGGGGGGGATCCTACGAGCAGTACTTC	CVSRGGSYEQYF
TRBV11-3	.	.	TRBJ1-1	TGTGCCAGCAGCTTAAAGCCCCCCCCGAACACTGAAGCTTTCTTT	CASSLKPPPNTEAFF
TRBV30	.	.	TRBJ1-5	TGTGCCTGGAATGTACGCGGGACCCTCAATCAGCCCCAGCATTTT	CAWNVRGTLNQPQHF
TRBV18	TRBD2	.	TRBJ2-7	TGTGCCAGCTCACCAGAGCGGGACTCATTCCTCTTC	CASSPERDSFLF
TRBV14	.	once	TRBJ1-1	TGTGCCAGCAGCAAACGGAGGGGGAGGAACACTGAAGCTTTCTTT	CASSKRRGRNTEAFF
TRBV18	.	.	TRBJ2-5	TGTGCCAGCTCACGAGGTAACCAAGAGACCCAGTACTTC	CASSRGNQETQYF
TRBV19	TRBD1	.	TRBJ1-2	TGTGCCAGTAGTATCGACAGGGACTATGGCTACACCTTC	CASSIDRDYGYTF
TRBV6-7	.	once	TRBJ1-1	TGTGCCAGCAGTTCCCCAGGGGCCACTGAAGCTTTCTTT	CASSSPGATEAFF
TRBV19	TRBD2	.	TRBJ2-1	TGTGCCAGTACAAGCGGGAGGGCCGGGGATGAGCAGTTCTTC	CASTSGRAGDEQFF